The entry that follows covers one T cell receptor (beta chain) sequence. The target antigen is unknown. The germline gene is not matched at one end of the junction; a read error may be the cause. This entry comes from a study of beta chain features in type 1 diabetes. Study-wide background: Age, gender and cell yields were alike across patients and healthy donors. Study-level findings and limits: In these data, an HLA type influence on TCRB rearrangement remained unresolved. Shorter TCRB CDR3s, moderately but significantly so, were found in Type 1 diabetes patients in all four CD4+ subsets.

Over 95% purity was reached by all sorted populations. The authors reverse transcribed all of the isolated RNA, so sequencing captured expressed TCRB transcripts. Generated by immunoSEQ multiplex PCR, the TCRdb table keeps only in-frame clones and is missing some. The table includes 600,000 to 700,000 clones, around 15% detected once. The receptor comes from a man aged 18-30 years with type 1 diabetes. Sequencing used naive CD4+ T cells from blood.

The CDR3 sequence: CASSLGQGKGDF. Here the CDR3 DNA reads TGTGCCAGCAGTCTGGGACAGGGAAAAGGGGACTTC. The chain carries TRBV28 and TRBJ2-7; 9 bases line up with TRBD1. Looked up from germline, CDR1 is MDHEN and CDR2 is SYDVKM. This CDR3 spans 12 amino acids.